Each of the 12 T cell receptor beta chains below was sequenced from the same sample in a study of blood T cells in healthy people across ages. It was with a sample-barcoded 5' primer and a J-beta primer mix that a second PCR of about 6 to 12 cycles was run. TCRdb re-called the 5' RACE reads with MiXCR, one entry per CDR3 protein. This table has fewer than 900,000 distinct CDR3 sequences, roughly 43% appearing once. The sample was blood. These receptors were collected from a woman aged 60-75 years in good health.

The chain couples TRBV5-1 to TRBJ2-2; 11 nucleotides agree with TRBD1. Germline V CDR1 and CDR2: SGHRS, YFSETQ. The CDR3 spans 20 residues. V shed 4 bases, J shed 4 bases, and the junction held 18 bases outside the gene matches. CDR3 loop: CASSRDRGMRLAERTGELFF. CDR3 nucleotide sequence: TGCGCCAGCAGCCGGGACAGGGGGATGCGACTAGCGGAGCGCACCGGGGAGCTGTTTTTT.

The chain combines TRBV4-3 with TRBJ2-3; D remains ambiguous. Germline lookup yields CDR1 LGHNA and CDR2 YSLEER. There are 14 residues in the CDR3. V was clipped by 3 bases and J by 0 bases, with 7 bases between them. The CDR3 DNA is TGCGCCAGCAGCCATCCCACTAGCACAGATACGCAGTATTTT. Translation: CASSHPTSTDTQYF.

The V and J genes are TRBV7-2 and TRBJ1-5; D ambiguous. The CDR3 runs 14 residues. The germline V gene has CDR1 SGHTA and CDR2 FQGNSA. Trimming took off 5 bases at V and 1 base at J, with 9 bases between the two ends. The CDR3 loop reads CASSQSWSNQPQHF. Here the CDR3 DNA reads TGTGCCAGCAGCCAGTCCTGGAGCAATCAGCCCCAGCATTTT.

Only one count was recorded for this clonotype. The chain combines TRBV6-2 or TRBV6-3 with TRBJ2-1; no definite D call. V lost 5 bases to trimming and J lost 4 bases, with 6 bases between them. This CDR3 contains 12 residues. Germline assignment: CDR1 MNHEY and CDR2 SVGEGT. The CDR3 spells CASSDQYNEQFF. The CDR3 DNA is TGTGCCAGCAGTGACCAGTACAATGAGCAGTTCTTC.

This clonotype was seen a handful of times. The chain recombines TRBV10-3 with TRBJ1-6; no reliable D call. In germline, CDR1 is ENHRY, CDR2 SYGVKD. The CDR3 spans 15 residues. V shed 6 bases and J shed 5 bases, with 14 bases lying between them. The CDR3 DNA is TGTGCCATCAGCGGACCCCCGTCCCATAATTCACCCCTCCACTTT. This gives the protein CAISGPPSHNSPLHF.

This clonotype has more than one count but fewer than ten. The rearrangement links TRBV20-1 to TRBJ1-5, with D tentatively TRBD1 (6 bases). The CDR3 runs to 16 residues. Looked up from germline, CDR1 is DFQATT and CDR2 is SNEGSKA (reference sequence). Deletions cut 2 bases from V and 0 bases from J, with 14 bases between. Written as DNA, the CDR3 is TGCAGTGCTAGACCGACCGACAGGTATAGCAATCAGCCCCAGCATTTT. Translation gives CSARPTDRYSNQPQHF.

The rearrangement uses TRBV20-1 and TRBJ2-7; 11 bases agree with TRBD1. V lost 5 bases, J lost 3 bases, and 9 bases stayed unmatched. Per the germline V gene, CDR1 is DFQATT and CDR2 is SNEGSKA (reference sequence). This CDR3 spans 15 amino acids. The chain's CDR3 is CSAPPSGTGGYEQYF. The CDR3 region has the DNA TGCAGTGCTCCACCTTCCGGGACAGGGGGCTACGAGCAGTACTTC.

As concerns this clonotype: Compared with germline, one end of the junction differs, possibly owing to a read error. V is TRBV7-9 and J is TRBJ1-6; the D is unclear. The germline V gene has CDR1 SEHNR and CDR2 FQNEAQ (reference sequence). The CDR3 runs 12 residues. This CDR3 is CASSLDNSPPHF. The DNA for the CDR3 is TGTGCCAGCAGCCTGGATAATTCACCCCCCCACTTT.

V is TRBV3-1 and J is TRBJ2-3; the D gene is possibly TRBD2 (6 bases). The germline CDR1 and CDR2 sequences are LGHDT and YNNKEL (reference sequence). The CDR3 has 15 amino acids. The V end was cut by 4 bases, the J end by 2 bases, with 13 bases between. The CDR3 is CASSLVLALTDTQYF. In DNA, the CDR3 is TGTGCCAGCAGCCTGGTACTAGCCCTCACAGATACGCAGTATTTT.

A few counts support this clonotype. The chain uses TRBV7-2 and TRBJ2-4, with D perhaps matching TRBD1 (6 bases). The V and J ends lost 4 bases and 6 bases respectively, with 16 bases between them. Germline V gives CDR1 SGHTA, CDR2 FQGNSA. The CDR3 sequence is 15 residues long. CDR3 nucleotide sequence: TGTGCCAGCAGCTACAACCCCGGACAGCTAAACATTCAGTACTTC. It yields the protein CASSYNPGQLNIQYF. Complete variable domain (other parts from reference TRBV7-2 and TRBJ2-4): GAGVSQSPSNKVTEKGKDVELRCDPISGHTALYWYRQSLGQGLEFLIYFQGNSAPDKSGLPSDRFSAERTGGSVSTLTIQRTQQEDSAVYLCASSYNPGQLNIQYFGAGTRLSVL.

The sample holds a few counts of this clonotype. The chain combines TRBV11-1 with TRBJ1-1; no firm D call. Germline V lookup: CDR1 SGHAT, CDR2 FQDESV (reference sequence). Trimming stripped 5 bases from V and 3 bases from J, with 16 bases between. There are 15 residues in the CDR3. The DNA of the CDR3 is TGTGCCAGCAGCCCAGAGCGGGTCTCTTACACTGAAGCTTTCTTT. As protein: CASSPERVSYTEAFF.

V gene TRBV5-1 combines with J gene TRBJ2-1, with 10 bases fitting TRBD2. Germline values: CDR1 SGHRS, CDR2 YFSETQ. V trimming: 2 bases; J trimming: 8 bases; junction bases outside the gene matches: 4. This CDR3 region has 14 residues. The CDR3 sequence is CASSFTSGIDEQFF. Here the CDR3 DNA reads TGCGCCAGCAGCTTTACTAGCGGGATCGATGAGCAGTTCTTC.